This T cell receptor beta chain was found in a study of blood T cell repertoires in COVID-19. Background on the study: PBMCs, B-cell-depleted T cells, or T cells were the source of the cDNA or gDNA that made up the material.

This CDR3 is 14 amino acids long. From germline, CDR1 is MNHEY and CDR2 SVGAGI. Trimming removed 7 bases from V and 4 bases from J, with 16 bases in between. Profiling relied on immunoSEQ multiplex PCR, and the TCRdb table lists in-frame clones only, not all of them. The sample records roughly 280,000 clones, around 86% being singletons. The sample taken for sequencing was peripheral blood. The V and J genes are TRBV6-5 and TRBJ1-1; perhaps TRBD1 as D (6 bases). This sequence was found in a man between 18 and 29 years old with active or convalescent COVID-19. CDR3 sequence: CASKSRDTGTEAFF. Here the CDR3 DNA reads TGTGCCAGCAAATCTCGGGACACAGGCACTGAAGCTTTCTTT.